Listed here are 24 T cell receptor beta chains from one sample, sequenced in a study of OX40 agonist ivuxolimab in advanced cancers. Only in-frame clones appear in the TCRdb table, and some are missing; sequencing was by immunoSEQ multiplex PCR. The data hold some 94,000 clones, with more than 95% observed a single time. The specimen was CD4+ or CD8+ T cells sorted from blood, collected in a trial of the OX40 agonist ivuxolimab. The receptors here all came from an adult with an advanced solid tumor such as melanoma, head and neck, liver or kidney cancer.

The V call is TRBV5-6, the J call TRBJ1-2; D perhaps matches TRBD1 (5 bases). Germline values: CDR1 SGHDT, CDR2 YYEEEE. V gave up 0 bases and J gave up 10 bases, with 13 bases separating them. This CDR3 comprises 13 residues. The CDR3 DNA sequence: TGTGCCAGCAGCTTGGGCCAGGGAAGAGCCTACACCTTC. It translates to CASSLGQGRAYTF.

This chain's CDR3 is CSVENLTGGHSPLHF. Written as DNA, the CDR3 is TGCAGCGTTGAGAATTTAACCGGGGGTCATTCACCCCTCCACTTT. The chain carries TRBV29-1 and TRBJ1-6, with D maybe TRBD1 (5 bases). The germline V gene has CDR1 SQVTM and CDR2 ANQGSEA. The CDR3 sequence is 15 residues long. V was shortened by 3 bases and J by 8 bases, with 17 bases between the two germline ends.

J is TRBJ2-7 and V is TRBV6-5, with D perhaps matching TRBD1 (6 bases). The CDR3 totals 15 residues. Germline CDR1 reads MNHEY; CDR2 reads SVGAGI. Trimming pared 8 bases from V and 2 bases from J, leaving 19 bases between. As DNA, the CDR3 is TGTGCCAGCGGGGAAATCTCGGACAGTGCCTACGAGCAGTACTTC. This codes for CASGEISDSAYEQYF.

The rearrangement uses TRBV18 and TRBJ2-5, with 9 bases lining up with TRBD1. The CDR3 consists of 15 residues. Germline CDR1 reads KGHSH; CDR2 reads LQKENI. J lost 3 bases, V lost 3 bases, and 5 bases had no gene match. CDR3 loop: CASSPRDRAEETQYF. Written as DNA, the CDR3 is TGTGCCAGCTCACCGAGGGACAGGGCTGAAGAGACCCAGTACTTC.

This clone came up once. The chain couples TRBV7-2 to TRBJ2-7; D uncertain. Germline V CDR1 and CDR2: SGHTA, FQGNSA. The CDR3 contains 13 residues. V was trimmed by 2 bases and J by 4 bases, leaving 9 bases between them. DNA of the CDR3: TGTGCCAGCAGCTTATCGGACGCATACGAGCAGTACTTC. Protein: CASSLSDAYEQYF.

The chain uses TRBV2 and TRBJ2-7; D uncertain. The germline V and J ends were trimmed by 0 bases and 3 bases, with 12 bases remaining between them. The germline gives CDR1 SNHLY, CDR2 FYNNEI. The CDR3 loop spans 15 amino acids. CDR3 DNA sequence: TGTGCCAGCAGTGAAGCTATCCTCGCCTACTACGAGCAGTACTTC. This encodes CASSEAILAYYEQYF.

This clone was counted a single time. The V gene is TRBV28, the J gene TRBJ2-7; D possibly corresponds to TRBD1 (5 bases). This CDR3 spans 18 amino acids. Germline CDR1 reads MDHEN; CDR2 reads SYDVKM. With 4 bases removed from V and 4 bases from J, the gap between germline ends came to 26 bases. CDR3 coding DNA: TGTGCCAGCAGTTCAAATTATATAGACAGTGGACATCGATACGAGCAGTACTTC. Its protein product is CASSSNYIDSGHRYEQYF. The variable domain in full, completed from reference TRBV28 and TRBJ2-7, reads DVKVTQSSRYLVKRTGEKVFLECVQDMDHENMFWYRQDPGLGLRLIYFSYDVKMKEKGDIPEGYSVSREKKERFSLILESASTNQTSMYLCASSSNYIDSGHRYEQYFGPGTRLTVT.

The V and J genes are TRBV27 and TRBJ1-5; D ambiguous. CDR1 and CDR2 (germline): MNHEY, SMNVEV (reference sequence). The CDR3 extends over 14 amino acids. Trimming took 3 bases from V and 0 from J, leaving 6 bases between them. CDR3 coding DNA: TGTGCCAGCAGTTTTGGGCATAGCAATCAGCCCCAGCATTTT. This gives the protein CASSFGHSNQPQHF.

The V call is TRBV29-1, the J call TRBJ2-3, with 8 bases that match TRBD1. Germline CDR1 and CDR2: SQVTM and ANQGSEA. The J segment lost 5 bases and the V segment lost 3 bases, leaving 7 bases of the junction unmatched. The CDR3 spans 14 residues. DNA for the CDR3: TGCAGCGTTGACAATCAGGGGGCAATAGATACGCAGTATTTT. Translation gives CSVDNQGAIDTQYF.

V and J are TRBV11-2 and TRBJ2-7, with TRBD2 matching 9 bases. The length of the CDR3 is 15 residues. With 5 bases clipped from V and 2 bases from J, the junction kept 7 bases outside the gene matches. CDR1 and CDR2 from the germline V gene are SGHAT and FQNNGV. CDR3 in DNA: TGTGCCAGCAGCCCGGAGCGGGGGGCCGCCTACGAGCAGTACTTC. The encoded protein is CASSPERGAAYEQYF.

The V gene is TRBV7-9, the J gene TRBJ2-5, with 7 bases aligning to TRBD2. The J segment lost 5 bases and the V segment lost 3 bases, leaving 3 bases of the junction unmatched. This CDR3 region has 13 residues. The germline V gene encodes CDR1 SEHNR and CDR2 FQNEAQ (reference sequence). DNA for the CDR3: TGTGCCAGCAGCTTGGGGGGGAGCGAGACCCAGTACTTC. Translating gives CASSLGGSETQYF.

V and J are TRBV6-1 and TRBJ1-2, with D unclear. V was clipped by 3 bases and J by 4 bases, with 12 bases between them. CDR3 length: 14 residues. CDR1 and CDR2 (germline): MNHNS, SASEGT. This CDR3 is CASSELLPPYGYTF. CDR3 sequence (DNA): TGTGCCAGCAGTGAGTTACTCCCACCCTATGGCTACACCTTC.

The rearrangement joins TRBV7-9 to TRBJ2-1; D call uncertain. V was shortened by 5 bases and J by 7 bases, with 9 bases between the two germline ends. This CDR3 has 12 amino acids. CDR1 is SEHNR, CDR2 FQNEAQ, per germline (reference sequence). The CDR3 DNA reads TGTGCCAGCAGCACGACCGGGAATGAGCAGTTCTTC. This sequence encodes CASSTTGNEQFF.

The chain employs TRBV9 and TRBJ1-2, with TRBD1 matching over 7 bases. V was pared by 0 bases and J by 6 bases, with 8 bases of the junction left unmatched. Per the germline V gene, CDR1 is SGDLS and CDR2 is YYNGEE. This CDR3 comprises 15 residues. CDR3: CASSVGWDSLDGYTF. In DNA form, the CDR3 reads TGTGCCAGCAGCGTAGGTTGGGACAGCCTTGATGGCTACACCTTC.

J is TRBJ2-3 and V is TRBV4-2; tentative D call: TRBD1 (7 bases). This CDR3 contains 20 residues. Germline values: CDR1 LGHNA, CDR2 YNFKEQ. Between the trimmed V and J ends, which lost 5 bases and 0 bases, there was a span of 27 bases. CDR3 in DNA: TGTGCCAGCAGCTTAACAGGGGTTCTAGCGTCGCTTTCTAGCACAGATACGCAGTATTTT. Translated: CASSLTGVLASLSSTDTQYF.

CDR3 DNA: TGTGCCAGCAGCTTAGTAGGACAGGGAACTAATGAAAAACTGTTTTTT. This gives the protein CASSLVGQGTNEKLFF. The chain employs TRBV11-2 and TRBJ1-4; 8 nucleotides agree with TRBD1. V shed 1 base, J shed 1 base, and the junction held 2 bases outside the gene matches. CDR3 length equals 16 residues. Germline CDR1 is SGHAT and CDR2 is FQNNGV.

The chain recombines TRBV7-2 with TRBJ2-1; 9 bases are shared with TRBD2. Germline values: CDR1 SGHTA, CDR2 FQGNSA. The V segment lost 5 bases and the J segment 2 bases; nucleotides outside the gene matches: 4. The CDR3 covers 15 residues. CDR3 sequence reads: CASSLSGSPYNEQFF. CDR3 sequence (DNA): TGTGCCAGCAGCCTTAGCGGGAGCCCCTACAATGAGCAGTTCTTC.

The genes are TRBV19 and TRBJ1-1, with D tentatively TRBD1 (5 bases). Germline CDR1 and CDR2: LNHDA and SQIVND (reference sequence). The CDR3 extends over 13 amino acids. The V and J ends lost 10 bases and 0 bases respectively, with 12 bases between them. This CDR3 is CATSGEMNTEAFF. In nucleotides, the CDR3 is TGTGCCACGTCGGGGGAGATGAACACTGAAGCTTTCTTT.

This chain links TRBV5-1 with TRBJ2-6; TRBD1 matches at 9 bases. After removal of 1 base from V and 2 bases from J, the junction contained 1 base not matched to a gene. The CDR3 is 16 residues long. Germline V gives CDR1 SGHRS, CDR2 YFSETQ. CDR3 coding DNA: TGCGCCAGCAGCTTGACAGGGGGCGCTGGGGCCAACGTCCTGACTTTC. Its protein product is CASSLTGGAGANVLTF.

The DNA for the CDR3 is TGTGCCAGCAGCGAGGGCCTGAGCGTGAGGGGCCAGGATACGCAGTATTTT. It yields the protein CASSEGLSVRGQDTQYF. J is TRBJ2-3 and V is TRBV9, with D perhaps given as TRBD1 or TRBD2 (5 bases each). This CDR3 has 17 residues. The V gene's germline CDR1 is SGDLS and CDR2 YYNGEE. Trimming stripped 3 bases from V and 6 bases from J, with 23 bases between.

A few counts support this clone. The gene calls are TRBV7-9 and TRBJ1-2; the D is unclear. The V end lost 1 base, the J end lost 8 bases, and 11 bases lay between the germline ends. The CDR3 covers 13 residues. The V gene's germline CDR1 is SEHNR and CDR2 FQNEAQ (reference sequence). The CDR3, as DNA: TGTGCCAGCAGCTTAGACCCCGCAGAGGGCTACACCTTC. Translating it yields CASSLDPAEGYTF.

V and J are TRBV7-9 and TRBJ2-7, with TRBD1 matching over 10 bases. Unmatched junction bases numbered 8, after V lost 5 bases and J lost 1 base. The CDR3 spans 16 residues. Germline V gene sequence: CDR1 SEHNR, CDR2 FQNEAQ (reference sequence). CDR3 coding DNA: TGTGCCAGCAGCACTCCCCGGGACAGGGGATCCTACGAGCAGTACTTC. Translated, it gives CASSTPRDRGSYEQYF. Together with reference TRBV7-9 and TRBJ2-7, the CDR3 gives the full variable domain: DTGVSQNPRHKITKRGQNVTFRCDPISEHNRLYWYRQTLGQGPEFLTYFQNEAQLEKSRLLSDRFSAERPKGSFSTLEIQRTEQGDSAMYLCASSTPRDRGSYEQYFGPGTRLTVT.

This chain connects TRBV11-1 to TRBJ2-7, with 7 bases fitting TRBD1. The CDR3 runs 14 residues. Trimming at V came to 5 bases and at J to 2 bases, leaving 6 bases not matched to a gene. Germline assignment: CDR1 SGHAT and CDR2 FQDESV (reference sequence). CDR3 loop: CASSGDRSAYEQYF. The CDR3 DNA sequence: TGTGCCAGCAGCGGGGACAGATCAGCCTACGAGCAGTACTTC.

The J gene is TRBJ2-7, the V gene TRBV10-3, with unresolved D. With 3 bases removed from V and 2 bases from J, the gap between germline ends came to 11 bases. Germline loops: CDR1 ENHRY, CDR2 SYGVKD. The CDR3 is 14 amino acids. The CDR3 loop is CAISDVQTPYEQYF. The CDR3 DNA sequence: TGTGCCATCAGTGACGTACAGACCCCCTACGAGCAGTACTTC.